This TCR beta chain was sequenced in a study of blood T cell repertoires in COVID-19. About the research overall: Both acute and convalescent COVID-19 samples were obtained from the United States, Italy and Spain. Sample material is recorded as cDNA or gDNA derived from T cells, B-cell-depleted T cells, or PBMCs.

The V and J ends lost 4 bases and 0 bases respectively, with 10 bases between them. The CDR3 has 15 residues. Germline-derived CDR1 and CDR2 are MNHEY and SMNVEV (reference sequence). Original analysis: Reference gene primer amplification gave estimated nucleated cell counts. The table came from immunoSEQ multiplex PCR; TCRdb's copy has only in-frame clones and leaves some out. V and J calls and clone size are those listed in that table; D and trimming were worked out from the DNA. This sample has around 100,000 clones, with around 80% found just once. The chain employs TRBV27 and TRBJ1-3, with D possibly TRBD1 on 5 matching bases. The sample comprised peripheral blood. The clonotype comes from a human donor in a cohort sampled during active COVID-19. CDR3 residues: CASSYVGGSGNTIYF. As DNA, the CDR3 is TGTGCCAGCAGTTATGTGGGGGGCTCTGGAAACACCATATATTTT.